What follows describes a single TCR beta chain. Its antigen is currently unknown. These data are taken from a study of CD8+ T cells in alopecia areata. Peripheral blood, together with lesional scalp punch biopsies, was collected from alopecia areata patients. PBMCs were stained for CD3, CD4 and CD8, and CD4+ and CD8+ T cells were sorted. Trimming pared 2 bases from V and 1 base from J, leaving 5 bases between. CDR3 size: 13 residues. Looked up from germline, CDR1 is SGHNT and CDR2 is YYREEE (reference sequence). As the sequencing template, cDNA was produced by extracting RNA and reverse transcribing it. The assay was immunoSEQ multiplex PCR, and TCRdb's table has in-frame clones only and misses some. Of some 240,000 clones in the sample, approximately 61% are singletons; the top ten hold approximately 0.44%. General study results and limits: Scalp data also include sequences from resident alphabeta T cells of normal skin. More clonal than normal scalp was lesional scalp, particularly alopecia totalis/universalis.

V usage is TRBV5-4 and J usage is TRBJ2-3; D not resolved. The input for sequencing was CD4+ T cells sorted from blood, taken at week 0. This TCR derives from a human donor with alopecia areata. The CDR3 loop is CASSFPGTDTQYF. Written as DNA, the CDR3 is TGTGCCAGCAGCTTTCCCGGCACAGATACGCAGTATTTT.